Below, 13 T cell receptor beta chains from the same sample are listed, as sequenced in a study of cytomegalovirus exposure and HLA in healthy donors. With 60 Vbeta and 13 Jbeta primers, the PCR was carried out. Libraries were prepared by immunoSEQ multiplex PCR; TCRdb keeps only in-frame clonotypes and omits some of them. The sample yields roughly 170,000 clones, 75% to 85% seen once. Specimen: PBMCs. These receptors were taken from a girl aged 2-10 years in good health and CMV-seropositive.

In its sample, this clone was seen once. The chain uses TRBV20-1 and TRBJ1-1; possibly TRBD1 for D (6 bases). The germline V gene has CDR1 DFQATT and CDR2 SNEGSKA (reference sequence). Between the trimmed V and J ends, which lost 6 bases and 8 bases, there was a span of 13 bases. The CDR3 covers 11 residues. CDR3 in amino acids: CSAGGGHEAFF. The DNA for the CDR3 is TGCAGTGCGGGAGGGGGGCACGAAGCTTTCTTT.

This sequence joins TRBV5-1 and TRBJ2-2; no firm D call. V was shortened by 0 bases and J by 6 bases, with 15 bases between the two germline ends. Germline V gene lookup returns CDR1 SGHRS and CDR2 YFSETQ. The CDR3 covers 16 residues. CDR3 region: CASSLDVALLSGELFF. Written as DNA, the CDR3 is TGCGCCAGCAGCTTGGATGTGGCCCTGTTATCCGGGGAGCTGTTTTTT.

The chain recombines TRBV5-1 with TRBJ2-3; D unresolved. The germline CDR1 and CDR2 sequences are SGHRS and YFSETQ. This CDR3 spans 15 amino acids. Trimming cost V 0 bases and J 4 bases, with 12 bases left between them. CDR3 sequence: CASSLDGRYSDTQYF. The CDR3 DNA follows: TGCGCCAGCAGCTTGGACGGCAGGTACTCAGATACGCAGTATTTT.

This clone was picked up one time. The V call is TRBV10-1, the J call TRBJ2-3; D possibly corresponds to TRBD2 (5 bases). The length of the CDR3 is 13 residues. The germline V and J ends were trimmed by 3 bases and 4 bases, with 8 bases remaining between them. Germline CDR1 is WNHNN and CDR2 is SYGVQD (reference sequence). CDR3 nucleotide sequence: TGCGCCAGCAGTGAAGCTAGCCCAGATACGCAGTATTTT. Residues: CASSEASPDTQYF.

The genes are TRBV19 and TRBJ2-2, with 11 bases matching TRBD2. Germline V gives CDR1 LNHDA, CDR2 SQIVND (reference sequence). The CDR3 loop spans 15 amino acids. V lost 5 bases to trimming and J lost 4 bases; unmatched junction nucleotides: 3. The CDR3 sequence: CASSSTSGSTGELFF. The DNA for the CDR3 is TGTGCCAGTAGTTCCACTAGCGGGAGCACCGGGGAGCTGTTTTTT.

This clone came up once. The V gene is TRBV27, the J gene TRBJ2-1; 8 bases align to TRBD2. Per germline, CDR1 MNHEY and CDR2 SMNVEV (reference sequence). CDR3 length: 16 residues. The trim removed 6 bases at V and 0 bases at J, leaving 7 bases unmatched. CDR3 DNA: TGTGCCAGCAGCTGGACTAGCCCGAGCTCCTACAATGAGCAGTTCTTC. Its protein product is CASSWTSPSSYNEQFF.

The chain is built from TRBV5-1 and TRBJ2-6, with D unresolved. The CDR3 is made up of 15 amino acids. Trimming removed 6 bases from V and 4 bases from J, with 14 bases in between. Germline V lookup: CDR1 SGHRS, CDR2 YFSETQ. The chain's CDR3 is CASNPSRPGANVLTF. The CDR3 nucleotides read TGCGCCAGCAACCCTAGTAGACCCGGGGCCAACGTCCTGACTTTC.

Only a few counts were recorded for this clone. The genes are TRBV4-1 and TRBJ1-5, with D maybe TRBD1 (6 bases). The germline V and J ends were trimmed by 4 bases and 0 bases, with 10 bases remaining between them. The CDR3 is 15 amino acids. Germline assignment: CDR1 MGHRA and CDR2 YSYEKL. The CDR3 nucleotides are TGCGCCAGCAGCCTCCGGGACATTAGCAATCAGCCCCAGCATTTT. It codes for CASSLRDISNQPQHF.

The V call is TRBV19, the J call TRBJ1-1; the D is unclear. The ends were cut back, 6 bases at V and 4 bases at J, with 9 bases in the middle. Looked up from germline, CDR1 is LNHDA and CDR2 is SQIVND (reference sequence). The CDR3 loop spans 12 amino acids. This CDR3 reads CASRRGLTEAFF. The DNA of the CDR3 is TGTGCCAGTAGGAGAGGGCTCACTGAAGCTTTCTTT. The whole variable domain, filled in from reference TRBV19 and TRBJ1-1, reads DGGITQSPKYLFRKEGQNVTLSCEQNLNHDAMYWYRQDPGQGLRLIYYSQIVNDFQKGDIAEGYSVSREKKESFPLTVTSAQKNPTAFYLCASRRGLTEAFFGQGTRLTVV.

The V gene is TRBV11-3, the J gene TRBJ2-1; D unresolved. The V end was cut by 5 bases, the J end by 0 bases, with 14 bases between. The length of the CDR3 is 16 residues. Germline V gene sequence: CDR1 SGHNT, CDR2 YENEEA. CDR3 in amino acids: CASSLTIPYSYNEQFF. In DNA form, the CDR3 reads TGTGCCAGCAGCCTAACCATCCCCTACTCCTACAATGAGCAGTTCTTC.

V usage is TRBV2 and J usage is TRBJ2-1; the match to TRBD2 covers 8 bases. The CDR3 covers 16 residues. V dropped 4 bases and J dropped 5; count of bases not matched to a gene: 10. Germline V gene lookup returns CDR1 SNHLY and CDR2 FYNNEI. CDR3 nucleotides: TGTGCCAGCAGTGCCCCGGGACTAGGTATTCACAATGAGCAGTTCTTC. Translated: CASSAPGLGIHNEQFF.

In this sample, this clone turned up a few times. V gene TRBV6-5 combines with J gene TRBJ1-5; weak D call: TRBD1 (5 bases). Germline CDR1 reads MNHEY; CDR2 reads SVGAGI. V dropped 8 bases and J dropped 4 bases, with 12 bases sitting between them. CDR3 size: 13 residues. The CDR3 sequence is CASGARGNQPQHF. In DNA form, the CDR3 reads TGTGCCAGCGGCGCTAGGGGTAATCAGCCCCAGCATTTT.

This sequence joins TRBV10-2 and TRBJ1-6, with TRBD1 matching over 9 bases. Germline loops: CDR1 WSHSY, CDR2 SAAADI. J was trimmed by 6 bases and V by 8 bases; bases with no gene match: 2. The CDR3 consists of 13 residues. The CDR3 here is CASSDRGNSPLHF. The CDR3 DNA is TGCGCCAGCTCGGACAGGGGTAATTCACCCCTCCACTTT.